This T cell receptor (beta chain) was identified in a study of blood T cells in healthy people across ages (dated by TCRdb to the mid-2010s). Study-level background: In model experiments, roughly one uniquely barcoded TCR beta cDNA molecule per two T cells was captured by template switching. Donors were grouped into four age groups: young (average approximately 16 years), middle-aged (under 40), aged (roughly 67) and long-lived (approximately 78). Two additional independent replicas of 1 million unique cDNA reads from the same blood draw were analyzed for two donors (one aged 18 to 29 and one aged 80 or older). To avoid experimental bias, donors of different ages were spread randomly across the sequencing lanes. The study measured age-related changes in TCR beta repertoire diversity using deep sequencing normalized with unique cDNA molecular identifiers.

The study at large found these results: There was a strong correlation between observed TCR beta diversity and the percentage of naive T cells measured by flow cytometry. The CMV infection status of donors was not known, potentially confounding age-related changes in expanded clonotypes. Compared with the aged group, the long-lived group had more naive CD4+ T cells, fewer expanded clones and increased TCR diversity, suggesting age selection. As age increased, observed TCR beta diversity per million T cells dropped in a roughly linear way, and a significant reduction was already evident by age 40. Conclusive comparison of naive and antigen-experienced compartments was prevented by the profiling of bulk unsorted PBMCs. Estimates of total diversity from one million sequenced T cells were regarded as lower bounds and underestimates.

The germline V gene provides CDR1 SGHAT and CDR2 FQNNGV. The germline V and J ends show losses of 3 bases and 5 bases respectively, and no gene match explains 11 bases of the junction. Inclusive of the bounding cysteine and phenylalanine, the CDR3 is 16 residues long. The kept DNA is CDR3 alone, 48 bases in frame from the first base. This clonotype has only a few counts. What this receptor recognizes is not known. Per-nucleotide qualities are absent, and no much larger clonotype sits a single base away. The donors were roughly 39 Caucasian individuals from Russia, aged about 6 to 100 years, who were systemically healthy. About 10 milliliters of peripheral blood were drawn from each donor into EDTA-treated Vacutainer tubes. Ficoll-Paque density-gradient centrifugation was used to isolate PBMCs, with at least 6.5 million per sample. Total RNA, at least 6 micrograms per sample, was extracted from PBMCs with Trizol reagent. For every donor, flow cytometry on a PBMC aliquot measured the percentage of naive CD45RAhigh/CD27high T cells.

Library preparation used 5' RACE. TCRdb records Illumina HiSeq 2500 as the sequencer. The second PCR ran for about 7 to 11 cycles and used a J-beta primer mix along with a sample-barcoded 5' primer. A template-switch 5' adaptor carrying 12 random nucleotides introduced a unique molecular identifier onto each TCR beta cDNA molecule. Each sample yielded at least 3 million CDR3-containing paired-end reads. First-strand cDNA synthesis was performed from all RNA using the Mint cDNA synthesis kit, with priming by a TRBC-specific oligonucleotide. All cDNA was treated with uracil-DNA glycosylase and then went through a first 18-cycle PCR with the universal primers M1SS and BC2_uni_R. In the paper's pipeline: For normalization, 1 million high-quality reads, each with a distinct molecular identifier, were randomly selected from each sample. Instead of being binned into consensus sequences, reads that shared molecular identifiers were thrown out. CDR3 identification, clonotype clustering and error correction used MiTCR with a Q25 quality threshold and the strictest error-elimination algorithm. A nonparametric unseen species model with Euler transformation was used to estimate a lower bound on total TCR beta diversity. The public reads were reanalyzed by TCRdb: fastp trimming at Q25, MiXCR alignment, in-frame beta chains only. Duplicate CDR3 protein sequences are folded into a single record with the most common DNA and genes. For this entry, the V and J calls and clone size follow TCRdb and not the study's own pipeline. This sample comprises about 750,000 distinct CDR3 sequences, about 53% of them detected only once. About two fifths of the sample is taken by the ten largest.

The chain links TRBV11-2 with TRBJ2-7; TRBD2 aligns with 9 central bases. Input material: blood. The TCR was taken from a man older than 75 in good health. The CDR3 region reads CASSFISGSVGHEQYF. The nucleotide sequence is TGTGCCAGCAGCTTTATTAGCGGGAGCGTAGGACACGAGCAGTACTTC.